Listed below are T cell receptor beta chains from one sample, sequenced in a study of blood T cell repertoires in COVID-19. Libraries were prepared by immunoSEQ multiplex PCR; TCRdb keeps only in-frame clonotypes and omits some of them. The sample has some 83,000 clones, about nine tenths seen once; the top ten hold roughly 0.51%. Material: peripheral blood. These TCRs come from a man aged 55 to 70 with acute or convalescent COVID-19. Both conserved end residues are part of each CDR3. Fields, in order: J gene, V gene, D gene, clone size, CDR3 DNA, CDR3 protein. D genes are given only for firm matches. Clone size is not always given. Where it is, it says once, few, many or a class for expanded clones.

j_call: TRBJ1-4
v_call: TRBV29-1
d_call: NA
clone_size: NA
cdr3_nt: TGCAGCGTTGCTAGCTCAACTAATGAAAAACTGTTTTTT
cdr3_aa: CSVASSTNEKLFF

j_call: TRBJ1-2
v_call: TRBV12-3/TRBV12-4
d_call: TRBD1
clone_size: NA
cdr3_nt: TGTGCCAGCAGTTGGGGTGCGACAGGGGGAAGCTTC
cdr3_aa: CASSWGATGGSF

j_call: TRBJ1-2
v_call: TRBV20-1
d_call: NA
clone_size: NA
cdr3_nt: TGCAGTGCTAGTCGTCCCAGCGGGGGGGGCTACACCTTC
cdr3_aa: CSASRPSGGGYTF

j_call: TRBJ1-5
v_call: TRBV29-1
d_call: NA
clone_size: NA
cdr3_nt: TGCAGCGTCCGGCAGGGCGATCAGCCCCAGCATTTT
cdr3_aa: CSVRQGDQPQHF

j_call: TRBJ2-7
v_call: TRBV25-1
d_call: TRBD1
clone_size: NA
cdr3_nt: TGTGCCAGCAGTACATTGGCCGGGACAGGGATCTTCTCCTACGAGCAGTACTTC
cdr3_aa: CASSTLAGTGIFSYEQYF

j_call: TRBJ2-2
v_call: TRBV2
d_call: NA
clone_size: few
cdr3_nt: TGTGCCAGCAGTGAACTAGATCAAGGGGAGCTGTTTTTT
cdr3_aa: CASSELDQGELFF

j_call: TRBJ2-7
v_call: TRBV5-1
d_call: NA
clone_size: NA
cdr3_nt: TGCGCCAGCAGCTTGTCGGGTTACGAGCAGTACTTC
cdr3_aa: CASSLSGYEQYF

j_call: TRBJ2-2
v_call: TRBV29-1
d_call: TRBD1
clone_size: NA
cdr3_nt: TGCAGCGTTGGGCAGGGGGCGGGCACCGGGGAGCTGTTTTTT
cdr3_aa: CSVGQGAGTGELFF

j_call: TRBJ2-7
v_call: TRBV6-2/TRBV6-3
d_call: TRBD1
clone_size: once
cdr3_nt: TGTGCCAGCAGTTTAAACAGGGGTTCGCAGTACTTC
cdr3_aa: CASSLNRGSQYF

j_call: TRBJ1-2
v_call: TRBV24-1
d_call: TRBD1
clone_size: NA
cdr3_nt: TGTGCCACCAGTGATTCCTCCGGGACAGGATTTGGCTACACCTTC
cdr3_aa: CATSDSSGTGFGYTF

j_call: TRBJ2-2
v_call: TRBV4-1
d_call: NA
clone_size: NA
cdr3_nt: TGCGCCAGCAGCCAAGTCCTAAGCGGTAACACCGGGGAGCTGTTTTTT
cdr3_aa: CASSQVLSGNTGELFF

j_call: TRBJ2-7
v_call: TRBV12-3/TRBV12-4
d_call: NA
clone_size: NA
cdr3_nt: TGTGCCAGCAGTTTGGGGCTAGGCTACGAGCAGTACTTC
cdr3_aa: CASSLGLGYEQYF

j_call: TRBJ2-1
v_call: TRBV7-9
d_call: NA
clone_size: NA
cdr3_nt: TGTGCCAGTTTCGGCGGGGACAGCTCCTACAATGAGCAGTTCTTC
cdr3_aa: CASFGGDSSYNEQFF

j_call: TRBJ2-1
v_call: TRBV24-1
d_call: TRBD1
clone_size: NA
cdr3_nt: TGTGCCACCAGTGACCGGGGACAGGGGAGATCCTACAATGAGCAGTTCTTC
cdr3_aa: CATSDRGQGRSYNEQFF

j_call: TRBJ2-2
v_call: TRBV5-1
d_call: TRBD1
clone_size: NA
cdr3_nt: TGCGCCAGCAGCCCGGGGACAGTCCGAAACACCGGGGAGCTGTTTTTT
cdr3_aa: CASSPGTVRNTGELFF

j_call: TRBJ2-7
v_call: TRBV6-5
d_call: NA
clone_size: NA
cdr3_nt: TGTGCCAGCAGTTACTCGGGGGCGGGTAAATCCTACGAGCAGTACTTC
cdr3_aa: CASSYSGAGKSYEQYF

j_call: TRBJ2-2
v_call: TRBV6-5
d_call: TRBD1
clone_size: NA
cdr3_nt: TGTGCCACCAAGACAGGGACCAACACCGGGGAGCTGTTTTTT
cdr3_aa: CATKTGTNTGELFF

j_call: TRBJ1-2
v_call: TRBV5-1
d_call: TRBD1
clone_size: NA
cdr3_nt: TGCGCCAGCAGACAGGGGCTGAGCCCTGAGGGGGGCTACACCTTC
cdr3_aa: CASRQGLSPEGGYTF

j_call: TRBJ2-3
v_call: TRBV11-2
d_call: TRBD1
clone_size: once
cdr3_nt: TGTGCCAGCAGCTTATTGAGGACAGGGGGCCTGGATACGCAGTATTTT
cdr3_aa: CASSLLRTGGLDTQYF

j_call: TRBJ2-7
v_call: TRBV7-8
d_call: TRBD1
clone_size: NA
cdr3_nt: TGTGCCAGCACCGAACAGGGGGCGGACCGCGAGCAGTACTTC
cdr3_aa: CASTEQGADREQYF

j_call: TRBJ2-3
v_call: TRBV5-1
d_call: NA
clone_size: NA
cdr3_nt: TGCGCCAGCAGCCTGGGACATATGGGGGGTACAGATACGCAGTATTTT
cdr3_aa: CASSLGHMGGTDTQYF

j_call: TRBJ2-1
v_call: TRBV29-1
d_call: TRBD2
clone_size: NA
cdr3_nt: TGCAGCGTGGCGGGACTAGCGGGAGTGCGGAATGAGCAGTTCTTC
cdr3_aa: CSVAGLAGVRNEQFF

j_call: TRBJ2-7
v_call: TRBV30
d_call: NA
clone_size: NA
cdr3_nt: TGTGCCTGGAGTCTCAGCGAATCCTACGAGCAGTACTTC
cdr3_aa: CAWSLSESYEQYF

j_call: TRBJ1-2
v_call: TRBV4-2
d_call: NA
clone_size: NA
cdr3_nt: TGTGCCAGCAGCCAAGATGAACAGACCTATGGCTACACCTTC
cdr3_aa: CASSQDEQTYGYTF

j_call: TRBJ2-2
v_call: TRBV5-1
d_call: TRBD1
clone_size: NA
cdr3_nt: TGCGCCAGCAGCACGACAGGGACCGGGGAGCTGTTTTTT
cdr3_aa: CASSTTGTGELFF

j_call: TRBJ2-2
v_call: TRBV3-1/TRBV3-2
d_call: TRBD2
clone_size: NA
cdr3_nt: TGTGCCAGCACCAGGGGACTAGCGGTCCCCGGGGAGCTGTTTTTT
cdr3_aa: CASTRGLAVPGELFF

j_call: TRBJ1-1
v_call: TRBV6-4
d_call: NA
clone_size: NA
cdr3_nt: TGTGCCAGCAGGAAAAGAGACACGTTGAACACTGAAGCTTTCTTT
cdr3_aa: CASRKRDTLNTEAFF

j_call: TRBJ2-5
v_call: TRBV3-1/TRBV3-2
d_call: TRBD2
clone_size: NA
cdr3_nt: TGTGCCAGCAGCGACTTAGCGGGAGGGTCTGAGACCCAGTACTTC
cdr3_aa: CASSDLAGGSETQYF

j_call: TRBJ2-3
v_call: TRBV10-2
d_call: TRBD2
clone_size: NA
cdr3_nt: TGCGCCAGCAGTTTTCCACAGCGCCCCTCTCAGACTAGCTCCCCCACAGATACGCAGTATTTT
cdr3_aa: CASSFPQRPSQTSSPTDTQYF

j_call: TRBJ2-2
v_call: TRBV6-2/TRBV6-3
d_call: NA
clone_size: NA
cdr3_nt: TGTGCCAGCAGTTACGGCCGGAACACCGGGGAGCTGTTTTTT
cdr3_aa: CASSYGRNTGELFF

j_call: TRBJ1-2
v_call: TRBV30
d_call: NA
clone_size: NA
cdr3_nt: TGTGCCTGGGGGACTCTGGAGGGCTATGGCTACACCTTC
cdr3_aa: CAWGTLEGYGYTF

j_call: TRBJ1-4
v_call: TRBV19
d_call: NA
clone_size: NA
cdr3_nt: TGTGCCACCGCCCGGGAGGACGCAACTAATGAAAAACTGTTTTTT
cdr3_aa: CATAREDATNEKLFF

j_call: TRBJ2-2
v_call: TRBV9
d_call: NA
clone_size: once
cdr3_nt: TGTGCCAGCAGCGTAGCAGGGAACGGGGAGCTGTTTTTT
cdr3_aa: CASSVAGNGELFF

j_call: TRBJ1-5
v_call: TRBV27
d_call: NA
clone_size: NA
cdr3_nt: TGTGCCCCTCAAGGGAGGCAGCCCCAGCATTTT
cdr3_aa: CAPQGRQPQHF

j_call: TRBJ1-2
v_call: TRBV9
d_call: TRBD1
clone_size: once
cdr3_nt: TGTGCCAGCAGCGCCGGACAGGACTATGGCTACACCTTC
cdr3_aa: CASSAGQDYGYTF

j_call: TRBJ2-5
v_call: TRBV7-9
d_call: NA
clone_size: once
cdr3_nt: TGTGCCAGCAGCTTAGCGAGGAGTTTTGAGACCCAGTACTTC
cdr3_aa: CASSLARSFETQYF

j_call: TRBJ1-5
v_call: TRBV15
d_call: NA
clone_size: once
cdr3_nt: TGTGCCACCAGCAGAGGGGGGGGTGGGCAGCCCCAGCATTTT
cdr3_aa: CATSRGGGGQPQHF

j_call: TRBJ2-7
v_call: TRBV6-5
d_call: NA
clone_size: NA
cdr3_nt: TGTGCCAGCAGCACTGAGGGGGCCTACGAGCAGTACTTC
cdr3_aa: CASSTEGAYEQYF

j_call: TRBJ2-3
v_call: TRBV30
d_call: TRBD2
clone_size: NA
cdr3_nt: TGTGCCTGGACCCGGGGGCTAGCGGGGGTTACTAGCACAGATACGCAGTATTTT
cdr3_aa: CAWTRGLAGVTSTDTQYF

j_call: TRBJ1-1
v_call: TRBV7-9
d_call: NA
clone_size: NA
cdr3_nt: TGTGCCAGCCAGGGCCCAGAGAACACTGAAGCTTTCTTT
cdr3_aa: CASQGPENTEAFF

j_call: TRBJ1-2
v_call: TRBV6-1
d_call: NA
clone_size: NA
cdr3_nt: TGTGCCAGCAGTGAAGGGCGGGGGCTGGGCTACACCTTC
cdr3_aa: CASSEGRGLGYTF

j_call: TRBJ2-1
v_call: TRBV19
d_call: NA
clone_size: NA
cdr3_nt: TGTGCCAGTAGTATCCAAGGAGGCGCATCACACACCGGGCAGTTCTTC
cdr3_aa: CASSIQGGASHTGQFF

j_call: TRBJ1-2
v_call: TRBV11-2
d_call: NA
clone_size: NA
cdr3_nt: TGTGCCAGCAGCATACCCCAGGGCAGGGTCTATGGCTACACCTTC
cdr3_aa: CASSIPQGRVYGYTF

j_call: TRBJ1-5
v_call: TRBV6-5
d_call: NA
clone_size: NA
cdr3_nt: TGTGCCAGCAGCGAGGACAGTAACAGCAATCAGCCCCAGCATTTT
cdr3_aa: CASSEDSNSNQPQHF

j_call: TRBJ1-5
v_call: TRBV30
d_call: NA
clone_size: NA
cdr3_nt: TGTGCCTGGAGTGGACAGGGCAATCAGCCCCAGCATTTT
cdr3_aa: CAWSGQGNQPQHF

j_call: TRBJ1-2
v_call: TRBV28
d_call: TRBD1
clone_size: NA
cdr3_nt: TGTGCCAGCAGTCCCCCACAGGGGGCTCGCGGCTACACCTTC
cdr3_aa: CASSPPQGARGYTF

j_call: TRBJ1-6
v_call: TRBV28
d_call: NA
clone_size: NA
cdr3_nt: TGTGCCAGCGGGGAGTCGGCGGCCCTCCACTTT
cdr3_aa: CASGESAALHF

j_call: TRBJ2-4
v_call: TRBV11-2
d_call: TRBD1
clone_size: once
cdr3_nt: TGTGCCAGCAGCTTGGACAGGCCCCCAGCTTACTTC
cdr3_aa: CASSLDRPPAYF